A single sample gave rise to the 26 T cell receptor beta chains below, sequenced in a study of CD8 T cells in Susac syndrome (dated by TCRdb to between 2018 and 2021). Libraries were built with the immunoSEQ multiplex PCR assay. RNA was extracted using the RNeasy kit, and roughly 0.5 to 1 microgram was reverse transcribed with random hexamers. Using fastp trimming at Q25 and MiXCR clonotype assembly, TCRdb reanalyzed the public sequencing data and kept in-frame beta chains. Each record represents a unique CDR3 protein, reported with the most common genes and DNA among its rows. A total of under 110,000 distinct CDR3 sequences appear in this sample, 94% of them only once. The ten largest clones represent roughly 0.38% of the sample. The sample taken for sequencing was CD8+ T cells from PBMCs. The receptors were sampled from a human donor with Susac syndrome.

The gene calls are TRBV20-1 and TRBJ1-4; a possible D gene is TRBD1 (5 bases). CDR3 length: 11 residues. Trimming took 3 bases from V and 7 from J, leaving 6 bases between them. CDR1 is DFQATT, CDR2 SNEGSKA, per germline (reference sequence). The CDR3 nucleotides read TGCAGTGCTAGGGGGGGTGAAAAACTGTTTTTT. As protein: CSARGGEKLFF.

The CDR3 DNA is TGTGCCAGCAGCCCCCTCGGGGCAGGGATCTACGAGCAGTACTTC. It is translated as CASSPLGAGIYEQYF. The rearrangement links TRBV27 to TRBJ2-7; D is possibly TRBD1 or TRBD2 (5 bases each). Trimming left V 6 bases short and J 3 bases short, with 18 bases between. This CDR3 has 15 amino acids. The V gene's germline CDR1 is MNHEY and CDR2 SMNVEV (reference sequence).

The chain links TRBV20-1 to TRBJ1-2; D is possibly TRBD1 (6 bases). Germline lookup yields CDR1 DFQATT and CDR2 SNEGSKA (reference sequence). CDR3 length: 12 amino acids. V was trimmed by 3 bases and J by 4 bases, leaving 9 bases between them. CDR3 nucleotides: TGCAGTGCTAGGGGGGGCTCCTATGGCTACACCTTC. Its translation is CSARGGSYGYTF.

The chain uses TRBV6-2 or TRBV6-3 and TRBJ2-1; TRBD1 might be the D (6 bases). The CDR3 runs to 17 residues. Germline V gives CDR1 MNHEY, CDR2 SVGEGT. Trimming removed 2 bases at V and 3 bases at J, with 17 bases between. The CDR3 loop reads CASSYPVTGQFYNEQFF. In DNA, the CDR3 is TGTGCCAGCAGTTACCCCGTAACAGGGCAATTCTACAATGAGCAGTTCTTC.

The chain links TRBV4-1 to TRBJ2-7; weak D call: TRBD1 (5 bases). The CDR3 length is 14 residues. The germline V gene has CDR1 MGHRA and CDR2 YSYEKL. V was cut by 2 bases and J by 3 bases, with 11 bases left in between. The CDR3 is CASSQTGTLYEQYF. The CDR3 bases are TGCGCCAGCAGCCAAACAGGAACCCTCTACGAGCAGTACTTC.

The chain joins TRBV4-3 to TRBJ2-7; D gene uncertain. Trimming left V 3 bases short and J 5 bases short, with 26 bases between. This CDR3 spans 18 amino acids. Germline values: CDR1 LGHNA, CDR2 YSLEER. CDR3 nucleotide sequence: TGCGCCAGCAGCCACCCTAAATCCTATCGGGCCCGCCCCGACGAGCAGTACTTC. This translates into CASSHPKSYRARPDEQYF.

The chain links TRBV27 to TRBJ2-2; 10 bases map to TRBD2. Germline V CDR1 and CDR2: MNHEY, SMNVEV (reference sequence). V trimming: 4 bases; J trimming: 6 bases; junction bases outside the gene matches: 2. This CDR3 is 14 amino acids long. This chain's CDR3 is CASSWGTSAGELFF. The CDR3 nucleotides are TGTGCCAGCAGTTGGGGGACTAGCGCCGGGGAGCTGTTTTTT.

In this sample, this clonotype turned up a few times. The chain links TRBV20-1 to TRBJ1-5; perhaps TRBD1 as D (5 bases). Germline-derived CDR1 and CDR2 are DFQATT and SNEGSKA (reference sequence). The CDR3 loop spans 10 amino acids. The DNA for the CDR3 is TGCAGGGCAGGGTCTCAGCCCCAGCATTTT. Its translation is CRAGSQPQHF.

The chain combines TRBV6-2 or TRBV6-3 with TRBJ2-1, with D possibly being TRBD1 or TRBD2 (5 bases each). V lost 6 bases to trimming and J lost 9 bases, with 18 bases between them. Germline V gives CDR1 MNHEY, CDR2 SVGEGT. CDR3 length: 14 amino acids. The CDR3 DNA follows: TGTGCCAGCAGCACGGGACGACTCTCGGTTGAGCAGTTCTTC. This gives the protein CASSTGRLSVEQFF.

The chain uses TRBV9 and TRBJ1-6, with D maybe TRBD1 (5 bases). The CDR3 extends over 16 amino acids. The V and J ends lost 2 bases and 8 bases respectively, with 17 bases between them. Germline CDR1 and CDR2: SGDLS and YYNGEE. The CDR3 loop is CASSVLPGGRDSPLHF. CDR3 DNA: TGTGCCAGCAGCGTCCTCCCCGGGGGGAGGGATTCACCCCTCCACTTT.

J is TRBJ1-2 and V is TRBV5-4; weak D call: TRBD1 (5 bases). The CDR3 is made up of 13 amino acids. Trimming removed 3 bases at V and 4 bases at J, with 10 bases between. Germline V gives CDR1 SGHNT, CDR2 YYREEE (reference sequence). The CDR3 DNA follows: TGTGCCAGCAGCTCCAGGGACTCCTATGGCTACACCTTC. It encodes CASSSRDSYGYTF.

The V call is TRBV6-2 or TRBV6-3, the J call TRBJ1-1; 11 positions match TRBD1. Losses at the gene ends were 5 bases for V and 5 bases for J; bases not matched to a gene: 10. The length of the CDR3 is 16 residues. From germline, CDR1 is MNHEY and CDR2 SVGEGT. The CDR3 sequence is CASSKDGGTGGTEAFF. The DNA for the CDR3 is TGTGCCAGCAGTAAGGATGGGGGGACAGGGGGAACTGAAGCTTTCTTT.

The chain is built from TRBV12-3 or TRBV12-4 and TRBJ1-1; D may be TRBD1 (6 bases). Trimming left V 7 bases short and J 4 bases short, with 16 bases between. The CDR3 contains 14 residues. The CDR3 sequence: CASNPSGRGTEAFF. The CDR3, as DNA: TGTGCCAGCAACCCCTCTGGCAGGGGCACTGAAGCTTTCTTT.

This chain joins TRBV7-9 and TRBJ2-5; D gene ambiguous. V lost 7 bases and J 1 base, leaving 19 bases between the germline ends. Germline CDR1 reads SEHNR; CDR2 reads FQNEAQ (reference sequence). The CDR3 is made up of 16 amino acids. The CDR3 DNA is TGTGCCAGCACCCCTCCCACCGATCTAACCCAAGAGACCCAGTACTTC. This translates into CASTPPTDLTQETQYF.

The V and J genes are TRBV11-2 and TRBJ1-6; D is possibly TRBD1 (5 bases). The germline V gene encodes CDR1 SGHAT and CDR2 FQNNGV. The V end lost 6 bases, the J end lost 9 bases, and 12 bases lay between the germline ends. The CDR3 covers 13 residues. The CDR3 DNA reads TGTGCCAGCAGTTCCCTAAGGGGTTCACCCCTCCACTTT. Encoded protein: CASSSLRGSPLHF. Full variable domain (outside the CDR3, taken from reference TRBV11-2 and TRBJ1-6): EAGVAQSPRYKIIEKRQSVAFWCNPISGHATLYWYQQILGQGPKLLIQFQNNGVVDDSQLPKDRFSAERLKGVDSTLKIQPAKLEDSAVYLCASSSLRGSPLHFGNGTRLTVT.

This clonotype was counted only a few times. The junction shows a germline mismatch at one end, possibly a read error. The chain recombines TRBV4-1 with TRBJ2-1; D unclear. The CDR3 is made up of 12 amino acids. CDR1 is MGHRA, CDR2 YSYEKL, per germline. In DNA, the CDR3 is TGTGCCAGCAGCCAAGTCGGAAATGAGCAGTTCTTC. Its protein product is CASSQVGNEQFF.

The chain is built from TRBV7-9 and TRBJ2-7, with a possible D match to TRBD2 (5 bases). The V end was cut by 11 bases, the J end by 0 bases, with 11 bases between. Germline V CDR1 and CDR2: SEHNR, FQNEAQ (reference sequence). This CDR3 contains 12 residues. The CDR3 loop reads CAGGPNSYEQYF. The DNA of the CDR3 is TGTGCCGGCGGGCCGAACTCCTACGAGCAGTACTTC.

This clonotype occurred once. V and J are TRBV7-9 and TRBJ2-3; 7 bases are a match to TRBD1. CDR1 is SEHNR and CDR2 is FQNEAQ in the germline V gene (reference sequence). Unmatched junction bases numbered 12, after V lost 4 bases and J lost 5 bases. This CDR3 region has 16 residues. The CDR3 spells CASSSRQGRWEDTQYF. The CDR3 DNA reads TGTGCCAGCAGCTCCCGACAGGGACGTTGGGAAGATACGCAGTATTTT.

The chain employs TRBV20-1 and TRBJ1-1; tentatively, D is TRBD1 (6 bases). Trimming stripped 3 bases from V and 1 base from J, with 9 bases between. From germline, CDR1 is DFQATT and CDR2 SNEGSKA (reference sequence). The CDR3 has 13 residues. CDR3 in DNA: TGCAGTGCTAGGGCCAGGGGGAACACTGAAGCTTTCTTT. Translating it yields CSARARGNTEAFF.

This sequence joins TRBV4-1 and TRBJ2-7; 12 positions agree with TRBD2. The CDR3 length is 16 residues. Germline V lookup: CDR1 MGHRA, CDR2 YSYEKL. Losses at the gene ends were 0 bases for V and 7 bases for J; bases not matched to a gene: 7. The CDR3 loop reads CASSQEASGGAREQYF. The CDR3 DNA is TGCGCCAGCAGCCAAGAGGCTAGCGGGGGGGCACGGGAGCAGTACTTC.

The J gene is TRBJ2-1, the V gene TRBV19; D gene uncertain. The ends were cut back, 3 bases at V and 2 bases at J, with 8 bases in the middle. The length of the CDR3 is 14 residues. The V gene's germline CDR1 is LNHDA and CDR2 SQIVND (reference sequence). This chain's CDR3 is CASSIAVPYNEQFF. The CDR3 coding sequence is TGTGCCAGTAGTATTGCAGTGCCCTACAATGAGCAGTTCTTC.

The V gene is TRBV5-6, the J gene TRBJ2-6, with TRBD1 matching over 11 bases. The CDR3 is made up of 17 amino acids. Unmatched junction bases numbered 1, after V lost 2 bases and J lost 0 bases. Germline CDR1 is SGHDT and CDR2 is YYEEEE. The CDR3 DNA reads TGTGCCAGCAGCTTTGGACAGGGGGCCTCTGGGGCCAACGTCCTGACTTTC. Protein sequence: CASSFGQGASGANVLTF.

This chain uses TRBV24-1 with TRBJ2-3, with 9 bases lining up with TRBD1. CDR3 length: 17 amino acids. Germline lookup yields CDR1 KGHDR and CDR2 SFDVKD. V dropped 3 bases and J dropped 2; count of bases not matched to a gene: 8. CDR3 protein: CATSDPGDRAATDTQYF. As DNA, the CDR3 is TGTGCCACCAGTGATCCGGGGGACAGGGCGGCCACAGATACGCAGTATTTT.

The chain uses TRBV29-1 and TRBJ1-2, with 8 bases that match TRBD1. In germline, CDR1 is SQVTM, CDR2 ANQGSEA. V was clipped by 3 bases and J by 0 bases; unmatched bases: 9. The CDR3 spans 16 residues. CDR3 in DNA: TGCAGCGTTGAGAGGAAGGACAGGGCATCTAACTATGGCTACACCTTC. Translated, it gives CSVERKDRASNYGYTF.

This clonotype showed up just once. The chain carries TRBV7-3 and TRBJ1-1; D is unclear. The CDR3 length is 13 residues. CDR1 is SGHTA and CDR2 is FQGTGA in the germline V gene. Trimming left V 2 bases short and J 11 bases short, with 15 bases between. In nucleotides, the CDR3 is TGTGCCAGCAGCTTAGGGCAGGCCTTTCCCGCTTTCTTT. Protein product: CASSLGQAFPAFF.

V is TRBV5-4 and J is TRBJ2-7; D is unclear. Trimming cost V 3 bases and J 6 bases, with 10 bases left between them. The CDR3 totals 12 residues. Germline V gives CDR1 SGHNT, CDR2 YYREEE (reference sequence). In nucleotides, the CDR3 is TGTGCCAGCAGCTATTTCCAGAGCGAGCAGTACTTC. Its translation is CASSYFQSEQYF.